This T cell receptor delta chain derives from a study of gamma-delta T cells after stem cell transplantation. V gave up 3 bases and J gave up 3 bases; unmatched junction bases: 9. Germline V CDR1 and CDR2: GEAIGNYY, EKD. The CDR3 runs to 16 residues. TCRdb redid the clone calls on the RT-PCR reads with CATT. The profile shows some 10,000 delta-chain clones, 1% to 1.5% of them singletons. In the case of this clone: The protein recorded in TCRdb matches a much larger clone and deviates from this DNA's translation at residue 10, suggesting a read error; the protein here is obtained by translating the DNA.

The V call is TRDV2, the J call TRDJ1; 10 bases map to TRDD3. The clonotype originates from a human donor. It is not recorded whose cells these are; they may come from a transplant donor. Sequencing input: gamma-delta T cells. The CDR3 reads CACDPTGGSSADKLIF. CDR3 coding DNA: TGTGCCTGTGACCCTACTGGGGGATCATCGGCCGATAAACTCATCTTT.